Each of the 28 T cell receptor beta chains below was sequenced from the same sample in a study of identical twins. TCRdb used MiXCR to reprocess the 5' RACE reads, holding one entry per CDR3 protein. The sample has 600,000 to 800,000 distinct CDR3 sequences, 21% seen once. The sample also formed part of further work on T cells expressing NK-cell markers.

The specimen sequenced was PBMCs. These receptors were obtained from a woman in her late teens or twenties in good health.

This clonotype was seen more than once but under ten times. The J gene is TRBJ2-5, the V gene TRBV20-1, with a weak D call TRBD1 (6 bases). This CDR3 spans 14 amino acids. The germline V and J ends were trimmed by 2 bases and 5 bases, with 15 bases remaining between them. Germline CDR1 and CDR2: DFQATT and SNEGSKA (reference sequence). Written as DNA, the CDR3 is TGCAGTGCTAGACCGATACAGGGTCGGGAGACCCAGTACTTC. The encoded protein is CSARPIQGRETQYF.

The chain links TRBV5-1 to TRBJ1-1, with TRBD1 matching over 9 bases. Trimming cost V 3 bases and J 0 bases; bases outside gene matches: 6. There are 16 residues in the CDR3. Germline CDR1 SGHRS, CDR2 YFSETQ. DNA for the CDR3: TGCGCCAGCAGCTCCGGGACAGGGAGTTTGAACACTGAAGCTTTCTTT. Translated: CASSSGTGSLNTEAFF.

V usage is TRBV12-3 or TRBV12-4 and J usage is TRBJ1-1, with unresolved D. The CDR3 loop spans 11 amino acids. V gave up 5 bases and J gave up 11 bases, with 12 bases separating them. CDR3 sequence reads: CASSIDQRAFF. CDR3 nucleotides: TGTGCCAGCAGTATCGATCAGCGGGCTTTCTTT.

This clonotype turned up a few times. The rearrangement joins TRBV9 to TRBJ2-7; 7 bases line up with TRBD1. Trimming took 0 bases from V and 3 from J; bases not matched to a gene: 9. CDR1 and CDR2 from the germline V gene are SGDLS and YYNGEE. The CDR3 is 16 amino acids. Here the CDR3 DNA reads TGTGCCAGCAGCGTAGGGTATACAGGGGTCGACTACGAGCAGTACTTC. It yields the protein CASSVGYTGVDYEQYF.

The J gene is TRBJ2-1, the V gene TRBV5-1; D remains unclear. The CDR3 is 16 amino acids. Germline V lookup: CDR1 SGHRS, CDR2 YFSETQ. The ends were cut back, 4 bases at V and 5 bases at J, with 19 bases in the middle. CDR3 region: CASSRLPGPTNNEQFF. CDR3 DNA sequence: TGCGCCAGCAGCCGCCTCCCCGGACCGACGAACAATGAGCAGTTCTTC. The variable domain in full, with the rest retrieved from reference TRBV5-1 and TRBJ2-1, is KAGVTQTPRYLIKTRGQQVTLSCSPISGHRSVSWYQQTPGQGLQFLFEYFSETQRNKGNFPGRFSGRQFSNSRSEMNVSTLELGDSALYLCASSRLPGPTNNEQFFGPGTRLTVL.

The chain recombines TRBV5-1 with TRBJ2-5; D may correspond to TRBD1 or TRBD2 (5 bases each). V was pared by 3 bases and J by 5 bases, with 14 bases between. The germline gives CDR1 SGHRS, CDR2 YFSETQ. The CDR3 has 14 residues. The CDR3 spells CASSSQGPRETQYF. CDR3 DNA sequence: TGCGCCAGCAGCTCCCAGGGACCACGGGAGACCCAGTACTTC.

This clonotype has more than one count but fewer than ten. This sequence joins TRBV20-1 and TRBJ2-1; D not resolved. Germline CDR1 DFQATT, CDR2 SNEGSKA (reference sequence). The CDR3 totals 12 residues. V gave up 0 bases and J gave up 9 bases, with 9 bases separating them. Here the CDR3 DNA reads TGCAGTGCTAGAGATCGGTATCCTGAGCAGTTCTTC. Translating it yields CSARDRYPEQFF.

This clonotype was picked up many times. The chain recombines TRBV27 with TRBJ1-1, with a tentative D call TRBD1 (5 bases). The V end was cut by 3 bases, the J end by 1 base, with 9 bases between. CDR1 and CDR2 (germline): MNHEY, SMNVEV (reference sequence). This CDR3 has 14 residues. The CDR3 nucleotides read TGTGCCAGCAGTTTGGGGCCAAAGAACACTGAAGCTTTCTTT. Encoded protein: CASSLGPKNTEAFF.

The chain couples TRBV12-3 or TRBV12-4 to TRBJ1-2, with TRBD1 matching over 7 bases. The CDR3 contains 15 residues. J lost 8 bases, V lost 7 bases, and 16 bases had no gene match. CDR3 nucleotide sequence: TGTGCCAGCACCCCCGGCGGGCACAGGGGCAGGGGCTACACCTTC. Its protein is CASTPGGHRGRGYTF.

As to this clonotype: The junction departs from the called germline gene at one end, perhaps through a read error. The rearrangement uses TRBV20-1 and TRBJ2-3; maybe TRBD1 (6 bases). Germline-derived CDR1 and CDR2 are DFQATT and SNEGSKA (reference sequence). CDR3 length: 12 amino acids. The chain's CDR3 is CSPRDIGDTQYF. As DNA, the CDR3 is TGCAGTCCTAGGGACATCGGAGATACGCAGTATTTT.

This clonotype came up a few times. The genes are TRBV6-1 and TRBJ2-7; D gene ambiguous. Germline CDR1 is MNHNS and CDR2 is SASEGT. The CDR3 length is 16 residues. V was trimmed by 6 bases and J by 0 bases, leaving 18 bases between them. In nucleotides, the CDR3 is TGTGCCAGCAGCCCCCTAGGGCCGGCCAGCTCCTACGAGCAGTACTTC. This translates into CASSPLGPASSYEQYF.

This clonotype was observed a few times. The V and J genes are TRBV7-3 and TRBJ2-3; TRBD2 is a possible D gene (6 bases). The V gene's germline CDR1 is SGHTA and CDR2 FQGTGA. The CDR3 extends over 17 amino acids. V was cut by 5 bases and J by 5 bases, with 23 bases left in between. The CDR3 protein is CASSLYPPSRGVDTQYF. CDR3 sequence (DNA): TGTGCCAGCAGCCTATACCCCCCTAGCCGCGGGGTAGATACGCAGTATTTT.

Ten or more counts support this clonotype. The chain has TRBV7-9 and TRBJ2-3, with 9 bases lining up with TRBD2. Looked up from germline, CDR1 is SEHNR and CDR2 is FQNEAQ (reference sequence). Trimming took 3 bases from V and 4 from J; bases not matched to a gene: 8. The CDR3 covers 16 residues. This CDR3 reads CASSFGAGGAADTQYF. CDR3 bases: TGTGCCAGCAGCTTTGGTGCGGGGGGGGCCGCAGATACGCAGTATTTT.

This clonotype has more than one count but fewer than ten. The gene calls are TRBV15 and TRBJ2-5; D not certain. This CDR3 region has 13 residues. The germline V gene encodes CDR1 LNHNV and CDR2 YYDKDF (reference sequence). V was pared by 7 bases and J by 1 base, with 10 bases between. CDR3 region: CATKQRIQETQYF. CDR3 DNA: TGTGCCACCAAACAAAGGATCCAAGAGACCCAGTACTTC. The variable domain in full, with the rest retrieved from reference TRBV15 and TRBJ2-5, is DAMVIQNPRYQVTQFGKPVTLSCSQTLNHNVMYWYQQKSSQAPKLLFHYYDKDFNNEADTPDNFQSRRPNTSFCFLDIRSPGLGDTAMYLCATKQRIQETQYFGPGTRLLVL.

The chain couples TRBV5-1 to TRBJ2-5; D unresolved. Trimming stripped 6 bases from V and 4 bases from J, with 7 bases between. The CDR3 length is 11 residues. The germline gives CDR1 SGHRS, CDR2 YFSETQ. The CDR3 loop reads CASKIRETQYF. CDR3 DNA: TGCGCCAGCAAGATTCGAGAGACCCAGTACTTC.

The CDR3 is CASSFILVDTIYF. In DNA, the CDR3 is TGTGCCAGCAGTTTTATATTGGTAGACACCATATATTTT. This rearrangement joins TRBV7-9 to TRBJ1-3; D is unresolved. Deletions cut 6 bases from V and 8 bases from J, with 14 bases between. There are 13 residues in the CDR3. Germline V lookup: CDR1 SEHNR, CDR2 FQNEAQ (reference sequence).

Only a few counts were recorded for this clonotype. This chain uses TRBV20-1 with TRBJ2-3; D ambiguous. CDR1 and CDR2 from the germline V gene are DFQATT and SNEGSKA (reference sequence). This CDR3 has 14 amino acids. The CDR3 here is CSPKVASGPDTQYF. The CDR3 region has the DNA TGCAGCCCTAAGGTAGCATCGGGCCCAGATACGCAGTATTTT.

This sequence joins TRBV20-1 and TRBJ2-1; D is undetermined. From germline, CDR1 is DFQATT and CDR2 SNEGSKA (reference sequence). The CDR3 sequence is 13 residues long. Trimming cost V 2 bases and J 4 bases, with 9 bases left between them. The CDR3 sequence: CSARRPEYNEQFF. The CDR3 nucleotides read TGCAGTGCTAGACGCCCCGAATACAATGAGCAGTTCTTC.

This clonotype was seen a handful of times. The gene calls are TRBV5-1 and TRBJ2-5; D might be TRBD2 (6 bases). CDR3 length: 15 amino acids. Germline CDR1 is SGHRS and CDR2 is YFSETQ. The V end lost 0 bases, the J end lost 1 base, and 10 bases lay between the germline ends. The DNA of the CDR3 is TGCGCCAGCAGCTTGGGGGACGGGAGCCAAGAGACCCAGTACTTC. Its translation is CASSLGDGSQETQYF.

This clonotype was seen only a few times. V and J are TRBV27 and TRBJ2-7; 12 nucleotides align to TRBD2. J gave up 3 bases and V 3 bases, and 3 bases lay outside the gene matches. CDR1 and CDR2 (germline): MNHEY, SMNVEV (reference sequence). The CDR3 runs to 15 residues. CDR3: CASSFMTSGGYEQYF. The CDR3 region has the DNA TGTGCCAGCAGTTTCATGACTAGCGGGGGCTACGAGCAGTACTTC.

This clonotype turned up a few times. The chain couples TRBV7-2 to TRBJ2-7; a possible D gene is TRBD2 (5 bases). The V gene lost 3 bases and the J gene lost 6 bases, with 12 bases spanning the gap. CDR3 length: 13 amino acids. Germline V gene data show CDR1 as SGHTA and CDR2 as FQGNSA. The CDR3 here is CASSLIEGAEQYF. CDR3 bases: TGTGCCAGCAGCTTGATCGAGGGTGCCGAGCAGTACTTC.

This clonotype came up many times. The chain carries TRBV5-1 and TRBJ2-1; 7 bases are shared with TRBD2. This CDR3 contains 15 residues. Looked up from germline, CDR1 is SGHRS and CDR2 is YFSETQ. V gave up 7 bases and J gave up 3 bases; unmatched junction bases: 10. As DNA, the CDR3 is TGCGCCAGCTGTCTTACTAGCGACCTCTACAATGAGCAGTTCTTC. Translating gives CASCLTSDLYNEQFF.

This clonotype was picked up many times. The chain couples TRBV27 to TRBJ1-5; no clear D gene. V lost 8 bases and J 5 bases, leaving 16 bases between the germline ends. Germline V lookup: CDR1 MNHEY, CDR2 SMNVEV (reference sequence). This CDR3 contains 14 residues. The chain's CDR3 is CASGKTVEDQPQHF. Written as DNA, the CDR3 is TGTGCCAGCGGTAAGACTGTCGAGGATCAGCCCCAGCATTTT.

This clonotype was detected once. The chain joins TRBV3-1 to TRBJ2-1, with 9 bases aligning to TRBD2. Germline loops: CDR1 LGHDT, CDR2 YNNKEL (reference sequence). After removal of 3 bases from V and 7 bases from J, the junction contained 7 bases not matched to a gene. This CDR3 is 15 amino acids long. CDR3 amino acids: CASSHWTSVGNEQFF. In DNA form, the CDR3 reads TGTGCCAGCAGCCACTGGACTAGCGTAGGGAATGAGCAGTTCTTC.

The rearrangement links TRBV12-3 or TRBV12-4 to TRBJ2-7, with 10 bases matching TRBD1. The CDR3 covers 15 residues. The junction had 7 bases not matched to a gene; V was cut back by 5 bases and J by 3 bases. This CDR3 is CASSPTGGVNYEQYF. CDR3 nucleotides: TGTGCCAGCAGTCCGACAGGGGGCGTAAACTACGAGCAGTACTTC.

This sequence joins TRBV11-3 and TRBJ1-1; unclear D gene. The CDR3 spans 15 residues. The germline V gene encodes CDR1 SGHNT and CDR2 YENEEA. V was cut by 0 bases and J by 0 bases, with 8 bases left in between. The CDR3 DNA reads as TGTGCCAGCAGCTTAGATGGAGTCATGAACACTGAAGCTTTCTTT. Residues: CASSLDGVMNTEAFF. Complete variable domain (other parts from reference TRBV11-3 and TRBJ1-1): EAGVVQSPRYKIIEKKQPVAFWCNPISGHNTLYWYLQNLGQGPELLIRYENEEAVDDSQLPKDRFSAERLKGVDSTLKIQPAELGDSAVYLCASSLDGVMNTEAFFGQGTRLTVV.

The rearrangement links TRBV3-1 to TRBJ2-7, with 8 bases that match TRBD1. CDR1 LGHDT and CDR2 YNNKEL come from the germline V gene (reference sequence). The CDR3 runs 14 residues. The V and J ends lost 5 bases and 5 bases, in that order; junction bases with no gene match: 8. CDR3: CASSDRGTWDEQYF. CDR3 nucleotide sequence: TGTGCCAGCAGCGACAGGGGTACTTGGGACGAGCAGTACTTC.

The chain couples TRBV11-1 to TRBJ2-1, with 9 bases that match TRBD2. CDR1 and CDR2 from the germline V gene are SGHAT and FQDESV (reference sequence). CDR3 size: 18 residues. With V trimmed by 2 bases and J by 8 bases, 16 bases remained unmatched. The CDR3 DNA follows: TGTGCCAGCAGCTTATCGGCCCTAGCGGGACTGTCGGTCCATGAGCAGTTCTTC. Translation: CASSLSALAGLSVHEQFF.